Following are 27 T cell receptor beta chains from one sample sequenced in a study of cytomegalovirus exposure and HLA in healthy donors. The PCR ran on 60 Vbeta and 13 Jbeta primers. Produced via immunoSEQ multiplex PCR; TCRdb's table is partial and in-frame only. The sample table includes under 200,000 clones. The sequenced sample consisted of PBMCs. All receptors come from a man aged 25 to 45 in good health and CMV-seronegative.

The chain employs TRBV5-1 and TRBJ2-7; 8 bases are a match to TRBD2. Looked up from germline, CDR1 is SGHRS and CDR2 is YFSETQ. Trimming removed 3 bases from V and 1 base from J; junction bases left unmatched: 3. This CDR3 comprises 14 residues. The CDR3 is CASSYSGSSYEQYF. CDR3 coding DNA: TGCGCCAGCAGCTACAGCGGGAGTTCCTACGAGCAGTACTTC. Full variable domain (outside the CDR3, taken from reference TRBV5-1 and TRBJ2-7): KAGVTQTPRYLIKTRGQQVTLSCSPISGHRSVSWYQQTPGQGLQFLFEYFSETQRNKGNFPGRFSGRQFSNSRSEMNVSTLELGDSALYLCASSYSGSSYEQYFGPGTRLTVT.

The gene calls are TRBV19 and TRBJ1-1, with no clear D. The CDR3 loop spans 15 amino acids. Germline-derived CDR1 and CDR2 are LNHDA and SQIVND (reference sequence). Between the trimmed V and J ends, which lost 3 bases and 5 bases, there was a span of 16 bases. This CDR3 is CASSIFAEVKTEAFF. CDR3 in DNA: TGTGCCAGTAGTATTTTTGCAGAAGTAAAGACTGAAGCTTTCTTT.

V gene TRBV11-3 combines with J gene TRBJ1-1; unclear D gene. The V end lost 3 bases, the J end lost 6 bases, and 17 bases lay between the germline ends. The CDR3 is made up of 15 amino acids. Germline loops: CDR1 SGHNT, CDR2 YENEEA. The chain's CDR3 is CASSFEGARVAEAFF. CDR3 DNA sequence: TGTGCCAGCAGCTTCGAGGGAGCGAGGGTCGCTGAAGCTTTCTTT.

This rearrangement joins TRBV7-6 to TRBJ1-5; 10 bases map to TRBD1. Trimming at V came to 1 base and at J to 6 bases, leaving 9 bases not matched to a gene. Germline CDR1 and CDR2: SGHVS and FNYEAQ. CDR3 length: 17 residues. The CDR3 loop reads CASSLVSGTGAGQPQHF. CDR3 nucleotides: TGTGCCAGCAGCTTAGTCTCCGGGACAGGGGCCGGTCAGCCCCAGCATTTT.

The rearrangement uses TRBV7-2 and TRBJ2-5; possible D gene TRBD2, 6 bases. V gave up 5 bases and J gave up 2 bases, with 12 bases separating them. In germline, CDR1 is SGHTA, CDR2 FQGNSA. CDR3 length equals 14 residues. The CDR3 reads CASSPLAVQETQYF. The CDR3 DNA sequence: TGTGCCAGCAGCCCACTAGCAGTACAAGAGACCCAGTACTTC.

The chain carries TRBV30 and TRBJ1-1; D unclear. This CDR3 is 13 amino acids long. The V gene lost 0 bases and the J gene lost 3 bases, with 8 bases spanning the gap. CDR1 GTSNPN and CDR2 SVGIG come from the germline V gene (reference sequence). The CDR3 nucleotides read TGTGCCTGGAGTGTACAAGACTACACTGAAGCTTTCTTT. Encoded protein: CAWSVQDYTEAFF.

V usage is TRBV30 and J usage is TRBJ2-3; TRBD2 matches 7 bases. The length of the CDR3 is 14 residues. The V segment lost 7 bases and the J segment 0 bases; nucleotides outside the gene matches: 7. The germline V gene has CDR1 GTSNPN and CDR2 SVGIG (reference sequence). CDR3 region: CASSRGGSTDTQYF. The CDR3 DNA reads as TGTGCCTCCTCCCGGGGAGGGAGCACAGATACGCAGTATTTT.

The chain employs TRBV5-4 and TRBJ2-1, with 7 nucleotides matching TRBD2. Germline CDR1 is SGHNT and CDR2 is YYREEE (reference sequence). Germline trimming cut 2 bases from V and 0 bases from J; bases unmatched to any gene: 5. This CDR3 region has 16 residues. The CDR3 nucleotides are TGTGCCAGCAGCTTCATGGGCGGGAGCTCCTACAATGAGCAGTTCTTC. Translated, it gives CASSFMGGSSYNEQFF.

The rearrangement joins TRBV5-1 to TRBJ2-5, with 12 bases lining up with TRBD1. The CDR3 loop spans 15 amino acids. Germline V gives CDR1 SGHRS, CDR2 YFSETQ. The ends lost 4 bases at V and 5 bases at J; junction bases unmatched: 6. The CDR3 sequence is CASSVGTGGKETQYF. CDR3 DNA sequence: TGCGCCAGCAGCGTGGGGACAGGGGGCAAGGAGACCCAGTACTTC. Drawing the rest from reference TRBV5-1 and TRBJ2-5, the complete variable domain is KAGVTQTPRYLIKTRGQQVTLSCSPISGHRSVSWYQQTPGQGLQFLFEYFSETQRNKGNFPGRFSGRQFSNSRSEMNVSTLELGDSALYLCASSVGTGGKETQYFGPGTRLLVL.

This sequence joins TRBV6-5 and TRBJ1-4; 9 bases match TRBD1. Per germline, CDR1 MNHEY and CDR2 SVGAGI. The CDR3 has 16 amino acids. V gave up 0 bases and J gave up 8 bases; unmatched junction bases: 7. The chain's CDR3 is CASSYSGTGLQEKLFF. CDR3 nucleotides: TGTGCCAGCAGTTACTCAGGGACAGGGTTGCAGGAAAAACTGTTTTTT.

The chain couples TRBV5-4 to TRBJ2-7; 9 bases line up with TRBD1. The CDR3 consists of 14 residues. The V gene's germline CDR1 is SGHNT and CDR2 YYREEE (reference sequence). J gave up 5 bases and V 0 bases, and 3 bases lay outside the gene matches. The CDR3 region has the DNA TGTGCCAGCAGCTTGGACAGGGGGCTGAACGAGCAGTACTTC. Amino acid sequence: CASSLDRGLNEQYF. The full variable domain, rest sourced from reference TRBV5-4 and TRBJ2-7, is ETGVTQSPTHLIKTRGQQVTLRCSSQSGHNTVSWYQQALGQGPQFIFQYYREEENGRGNFPPRFSGLQFPNYSSELNVNALELDDSALYLCASSLDRGLNEQYFGPGTRLTVT.

This sequence joins TRBV11-2 and TRBJ2-1, with TRBD2 matching over 8 bases. Germline V CDR1 and CDR2: SGHAT, FQNNGV. The length of the CDR3 is 16 residues. The J segment lost 0 bases and the V segment lost 3 bases, leaving 4 bases of the junction unmatched. Here the CDR3 reads CASSFVAGPSYNEQFF. As DNA, the CDR3 is TGTGCCAGCAGCTTCGTAGCGGGGCCCTCCTACAATGAGCAGTTCTTC.

The CDR3 bases are TGTGCCAGCAGCTTCGTCCCCCCTGAAGCTTTCTTT. Its protein is CASSFVPPEAFF. The chain joins TRBV11-2 to TRBJ1-1; D is unclear. CDR1 is SGHAT and CDR2 is FQNNGV in the germline V gene. Trimming pared 3 bases from V and 6 bases from J, leaving 8 bases between. The CDR3 totals 12 residues.

The V call is TRBV30, the J call TRBJ2-7, with 7 bases that match TRBD1. CDR1 and CDR2 from the germline V gene are GTSNPN and SVGIG (reference sequence). The CDR3 runs to 15 residues. Losses at the gene ends were 0 bases for V and 1 base for J; bases not matched to a gene: 6. This CDR3 reads CAWSVADRRSYEQYF. The CDR3 DNA sequence: TGTGCCTGGAGTGTAGCGGACAGGCGTTCCTACGAGCAGTACTTC.

The chain combines TRBV9 with TRBJ2-2; TRBD1 might be the D (6 bases). V was cut by 6 bases and J by 0 bases, with 15 bases left in between. This CDR3 is 16 amino acids long. Germline V gives CDR1 SGDLS, CDR2 YYNGEE. CDR3 nucleotide sequence: TGTGCCAGCACACGAAACAGGGACGCGAACACCGGGGAGCTGTTTTTT. Protein: CASTRNRDANTGELFF. Full variable domain (remainder filled in from reference TRBV9 and TRBJ2-2): DSGVTQTPKHLITATGQRVTLRCSPRSGDLSVYWYQQSLDQGLQFLIQYYNGEERAKGNILERFSAQQFPDLHSELNLSSLELGDSALYFCASTRNRDANTGELFFGEGSRLTVL.

The genes are TRBV18 and TRBJ2-2; D might be TRBD1 (6 bases). V gave up 5 bases and J gave up 2 bases, with 15 bases separating them. This CDR3 is 16 amino acids long. CDR1 and CDR2 (germline): KGHSH, LQKENI. CDR3 region: CASSSPTGPNTGELFF. CDR3 nucleotide sequence: TGTGCCAGCTCATCCCCTACAGGGCCCAACACCGGGGAGCTGTTTTTT.

The J gene is TRBJ1-3, the V gene TRBV19, with TRBD1 matching over 10 bases. This CDR3 contains 17 residues. The V gene end was trimmed by 5 bases and the J gene end by 0 bases; junction bases not matched to a gene: 7. Germline CDR1 and CDR2: LNHDA and SQIVND (reference sequence). DNA of the CDR3: TGTGCCAGTAGTGCGACAGGGGGCCCGAGCTCTGGAAACACCATATATTTT. Translated: CASSATGGPSSGNTIYF.

This chain links TRBV10-1 with TRBJ2-1; TRBD2 matches at 8 bases. Per germline, CDR1 WNHNN and CDR2 SYGVQD (reference sequence). J was trimmed by 5 bases and V by 5 bases; bases with no gene match: 5. CDR3 size: 14 residues. The CDR3 DNA reads as TGCGCCAGCAGTCCCCGGGAGGGAAACAATGAGCAGTTCTTC. This gives the protein CASSPREGNNEQFF.

Here the CDR3 DNA reads TGTGCCAGCTCCTCGTCTGAAGGACTAGCGGGAGGGTGGAAGACCCAGTACTTC. It encodes CASSSSEGLAGGWKTQYF. The rearrangement uses TRBV18 and TRBJ2-5; the match to TRBD2 covers 15 bases. The V segment lost 6 bases and the J segment 6 bases; nucleotides outside the gene matches: 14. Looked up from germline, CDR1 is KGHSH and CDR2 is LQKENI. The CDR3 length is 18 residues. Full variable domain (remainder filled in from reference TRBV18 and TRBJ2-5): NAGVMQNPRHLVRRRGQEARLRCSPMKGHSHVYWYRQLPEEGLKFMVYLQKENIIDESGMPKERFSAEFPKEGPSILRIQQVVRGDSAAYFCASSSSEGLAGGWKTQYFGPGTRLLVL.

V gene TRBV28 combines with J gene TRBJ2-7; TRBD1 might be the D (6 bases). Trimming took 5 bases from V and 3 from J, leaving 14 bases between them. The length of the CDR3 is 14 residues. The germline gives CDR1 MDHEN, CDR2 SYDVKM. DNA for the CDR3: TGTGCCAGCAGTGTTCTCAGGGGCAGCTACGAGCAGTACTTC. Amino acids: CASSVLRGSYEQYF.

V usage is TRBV18 and J usage is TRBJ2-7; D may be TRBD1 (6 bases). Germline V CDR1 and CDR2: KGHSH, LQKENI. V gave up 5 bases and J gave up 2 bases, with 10 bases separating them. This CDR3 comprises 13 residues. The CDR3 region has the DNA TGTGCCAGCTCATCGGACAGTCCCTACGAGCAGTACTTC. Protein: CASSSDSPYEQYF. The complete variable domain, with remaining parts taken from reference TRBV18 and TRBJ2-7, reads NAGVMQNPRHLVRRRGQEARLRCSPMKGHSHVYWYRQLPEEGLKFMVYLQKENIIDESGMPKERFSAEFPKEGPSILRIQQVVRGDSAAYFCASSSDSPYEQYFGPGTRLTVT.

The chain is built from TRBV6-1 and TRBJ2-5; 9 bases match TRBD2. The CDR3 totals 14 residues. The J segment lost 3 bases and the V segment lost 8 bases, leaving 7 bases of the junction unmatched. The V gene's germline CDR1 is MNHNS and CDR2 SASEGT. The CDR3 loop reads CASQPGGREETQYF. In DNA form, the CDR3 reads TGTGCCAGCCAACCAGGCGGGAGGGAAGAGACCCAGTACTTC.

The V and J genes are TRBV10-1 and TRBJ2-2, with a weak D call TRBD1 (6 bases). From germline, CDR1 is WNHNN and CDR2 SYGVQD (reference sequence). There are 15 residues in the CDR3. Trimming shortened V by 2 bases and J by 1 base, and 8 bases separated the two germline ends. CDR3 in DNA: TGCGCCAGCAGTGAGGGACAGCAGAACACCGGGGAGCTGTTTTTT. This gives the protein CASSEGQQNTGELFF.

The chain recombines TRBV19 with TRBJ2-1; 7 bases agree with TRBD2. Trimming took 3 bases from V and 5 from J; bases not matched to a gene: 7. Germline V gene sequence: CDR1 LNHDA, CDR2 SQIVND (reference sequence). CDR3 size: 15 residues. CDR3 protein: CASSIEGGPDNEQFF. In nucleotides, the CDR3 is TGTGCCAGTAGTATTGAGGGAGGGCCCGACAATGAGCAGTTCTTC.

DNA of the CDR3: TGTGCCAGCAGTTCCACCCAAGTGGGGGGCATTCAGTACTTC. It encodes CASSSTQVGGIQYF. V is TRBV27 and J is TRBJ2-4; maybe TRBD2 (6 bases). The V end was cut by 4 bases, the J end by 9 bases, with 16 bases between. Germline CDR1 and CDR2: MNHEY and SMNVEV (reference sequence). The CDR3 is 14 amino acids.

This chain uses TRBV9 with TRBJ2-7; a weak D match, TRBD2 (7 bases). Trimming pared 4 bases from V and 2 bases from J, leaving 16 bases between. Germline CDR1 SGDLS, CDR2 YYNGEE. The CDR3 contains 15 residues. Here the CDR3 reads CASSSPGGQTYEQYF. The CDR3 nucleotides are TGTGCCAGCAGCTCTCCCGGGGGGCAGACCTACGAGCAGTACTTC.

The chain uses TRBV5-1 and TRBJ2-1; maybe TRBD2 (6 bases). The V gene's germline CDR1 is SGHRS and CDR2 YFSETQ. There are 15 residues in the CDR3. V dropped 0 bases and J dropped 0 bases, with 7 bases sitting between them. The CDR3, as DNA: TGCGCCAGCAGCTTGGGGGGGGACTCCTACAATGAGCAGTTCTTC. Its translation: CASSLGGDSYNEQFF.